One and the same sample provided the 17 T cell receptor beta chains below, sequenced in a study of T cell repertoires in cytomegalovirus infection (dated by TCRdb to between 2018 and 2020). For these receptors, no antigen is known. According to the study, the label for this sample's treatment or condition signals: in vitro stimulation with specific CMV peptide epitopes to enrich CMV-specific T cells. TCRdb names Illumina HiSeq 1500 as the instrument used. TCRdb passed the public sequencing reads through fastp at Q25 and MiXCR, retaining productive beta sequences. Records with the same CDR3 protein are collapsed into one entry carrying the most frequent genes and DNA. Counted in this sample were hundreds of thousands of distinct CDR3 sequences; 32% of them appeared once. The ten largest account for around 12% of the sample. This specimen consisted of cultured CD8+ T cells from PBMCs, obtained from culture after CMV antigen stimulation. The receptor set was obtained from a human donor in good health (CMV status not recorded). Some clones in this sample may be carry-over from other donors' samples.

The rearrangement links TRBV19 to TRBJ1-2; 9 bases agree with TRBD1. Germline values: CDR1 LNHDA, CDR2 SQIVND (reference sequence). The junction had 9 bases not matched to a gene; V was cut back by 5 bases and J by 8 bases. This CDR3 comprises 14 residues. The CDR3 spells CASSAGTGRIGYTF. Here the CDR3 DNA reads TGTGCCAGTAGTGCGGGGACAGGGAGGATCGGCTACACCTTC.

This clonotype was counted many times. The CDR3 coding sequence is TGTGCCAGCAGCCAGGGCGTGCTAGCGGGGGGGAAAAACAATGAGCAGTTCTTC. The encoded protein is CASSQGVLAGGKNNEQFF. This sequence joins TRBV7-6 and TRBJ2-1; TRBD2 matches at 12 bases. V trimming: 5 bases; J trimming: 5 bases; junction bases outside the gene matches: 13. Per germline, CDR1 SGHVS and CDR2 FNYEAQ. The CDR3 extends over 18 amino acids.

This rearrangement joins TRBV11-2 to TRBJ1-6, with D unresolved. The germline V and J ends were trimmed by 5 bases and 4 bases, with 18 bases remaining between them. This CDR3 is built from 17 residues. Germline CDR1 reads SGHAT; CDR2 reads FQNNGV. In nucleotides, the CDR3 is TGTGCCAGCAGCCCCCGGGCCACCGAGACATATAATTCACCCCTCCACTTT. Translated, it gives CASSPRATETYNSPLHF.

The chain combines TRBV27 with TRBJ1-5, with 8 bases matching TRBD1. CDR1 and CDR2 (germline): MNHEY, SMNVEV (reference sequence). This CDR3 contains 18 residues. V lost 6 bases to trimming and J lost 2 bases; unmatched junction nucleotides: 15. The CDR3 bases are TGTGCCAGCAGCCAAACCGGGACAGGTGACTTGGGCAATCAGCCCCAGCATTTT. Encoded protein: CASSQTGTGDLGNQPQHF.

The chain has TRBV7-9 and TRBJ2-6; the match to TRBD1 covers 8 bases. Germline CDR1 SEHNR, CDR2 FQNEAQ (reference sequence). The CDR3 is 17 residues long. V gave up 2 bases and J gave up 3 bases; unmatched junction bases: 6. The CDR3 DNA sequence: TGTGCCAGCAGCTTACTCCAGGGGGCGTATGGGGCCAACGTCCTGACTTTC. Protein product: CASSLLQGAYGANVLTF. Based on the CDR3 plus reference TRBV7-9 and TRBJ2-6, the full variable domain is DTGVSQNPRHKITKRGQNVTFRCDPISEHNRLYWYRQTLGQGPEFLTYFQNEAQLEKSRLLSDRFSAERPKGSFSTLEIQRTEQGDSAMYLCASSLLQGAYGANVLTFGAGSRLTVL.

The sample holds a few counts of this clonotype. This chain uses TRBV6-1 with TRBJ1-1, with D perhaps matching TRBD1 (6 bases). Per germline, CDR1 MNHNS and CDR2 SASEGT. The CDR3 runs to 17 residues. Trimming cost V 4 bases and J 0 bases, with 18 bases left between them. CDR3 loop: CASSVQGWDLMNTEAFF. The DNA of the CDR3 is TGTGCCAGCAGTGTACAGGGATGGGACTTAATGAACACTGAAGCTTTCTTT.

The chain joins TRBV5-4 to TRBJ1-4, with TRBD1 identical over 7 bases. With 3 bases clipped from V and 0 bases from J, the junction kept 5 bases outside the gene matches. Germline loops: CDR1 SGHNT, CDR2 YYREEE (reference sequence). This CDR3 has 16 residues. CDR3 sequence reads: CASSSDGQATNEKLFF. Written as DNA, the CDR3 is TGTGCCAGCAGCTCCGACGGACAGGCAACTAATGAAAAACTGTTTTTT.

This chain connects TRBV15 to TRBJ1-3; no definite D call. CDR1 and CDR2 (germline): LNHNV, YYDKDF (reference sequence). This CDR3 has 15 residues. V shed 2 bases and J shed 9 bases, with 17 bases lying between them. The DNA of the CDR3 is TGTGCCACCAGCAGACCCGTAGGGCAGGCCGGCACCATATATTTT. This encodes CATSRPVGQAGTIYF.

This clonotype appeared a few times. This rearrangement joins TRBV6-1 to TRBJ2-3; 7 bases align to TRBD1. The CDR3 totals 15 residues. Trimming took 6 bases from V and 2 from J; bases not matched to a gene: 8. The germline CDR1 and CDR2 sequences are MNHNS and SASEGT. CDR3 DNA: TGTGCCAGCAGGGCCGGGACAGACCACACAGATACGCAGTATTTT. This codes for CASRAGTDHTDTQYF.

In this sample, this clonotype turned up a few times. Sequence at one end of the junction differs from germline and may be a read error. The chain is built from TRBV19 and TRBJ2-1, with D perhaps given as TRBD1 or TRBD2 (6 bases each). CDR3 size: 11 residues. Looked up from germline, CDR1 is LNHDA and CDR2 is SQIVND (reference sequence). The CDR3 here is CASSKGGLPVF. CDR3 bases: TGTGCCAGTAGCAAAGGGGGGCTACCGGTCTTC.

The J gene is TRBJ2-5, the V gene TRBV12-3 or TRBV12-4; D unresolved. The CDR3 loop spans 14 amino acids. Trimming took off 4 bases at V and 2 bases at J, with 11 bases between the two ends. In nucleotides, the CDR3 is TGTGCCAGCAGTTCCTTGCGTAATCAAGAGACCCAGTACTTC. Its translation: CASSSLRNQETQYF.

This clonotype was found a few times. The chain recombines TRBV10-3 with TRBJ1-5; 8 nucleotides line up with TRBD1. This CDR3 comprises 11 residues. Trimming took 8 bases from V and 8 from J; bases not matched to a gene: 2. Germline CDR1 is ENHRY and CDR2 is SYGVKD. The CDR3 DNA reads as TGTGCCATCGGACAGGGAGAGCCCCAGCATTTT. Translated, it gives CAIGQGEPQHF.

The sample holds a few counts of this clonotype. The CDR3 loop is CASSFAGNTGELFF. The CDR3 DNA is TGTGCCAGCAGTTTCGCCGGGAACACCGGGGAGCTGTTTTTT. This chain joins TRBV12-3 or TRBV12-4 and TRBJ2-2; D not resolved. Trimming cost V 3 bases and J 1 base, with 6 bases left between them. This CDR3 comprises 14 residues.

This clonotype has more than one count but fewer than ten. The chain recombines TRBV28 with TRBJ2-1; D may correspond to TRBD1 or TRBD2 (5 bases each). The CDR3 contains 12 residues. Germline CDR1 MDHEN, CDR2 SYDVKM. The V end was cut by 8 bases, the J end by 7 bases, with 12 bases between. The CDR3 nucleotides are TGTGCCAGCCTGGGGGTTAGGAATGAGCAGTTCTTC. Its protein product is CASLGVRNEQFF.

The chain has TRBV7-9 and TRBJ2-6, with D possibly being TRBD2 (5 bases). V was clipped by 2 bases and J by 4 bases, with 9 bases between them. Germline CDR1 SEHNR, CDR2 FQNEAQ (reference sequence). The CDR3 sequence is 15 residues long. The CDR3, as DNA: TGTGCCAGCAGCTTATCGACGGGGGGGGCCAACGTCCTGACTTTC. The encoded protein is CASSLSTGGANVLTF.

This clonotype has just a few counts. V is TRBV6-6 and J is TRBJ2-5, with no clear D. The CDR3 totals 13 residues. Germline CDR1 reads MNHNY; CDR2 reads SVGAGI (reference sequence). V was cut by 4 bases and J by 2 bases, with 8 bases left in between. CDR3 in amino acids: CASSWSPQETQYF. CDR3 DNA sequence: TGTGCCAGCAGTTGGAGTCCTCAAGAGACCCAGTACTTC.

This sequence joins TRBV4-1 and TRBJ1-2; D remains unclear. Between the trimmed V and J ends, which lost 0 bases and 4 bases, there was a span of 12 bases. Germline-derived CDR1 and CDR2 are MGHRA and YSYEKL. This CDR3 is built from 15 residues. CDR3 sequence reads: CASSQDRLAAYGYTF. The DNA for the CDR3 is TGCGCCAGCAGCCAAGATAGGTTGGCAGCCTATGGCTACACCTTC.